This TCR beta chain was identified during a study of OX40 agonist ivuxolimab in advanced cancers. Overall study context: The mean age was approximately 60 years, ranging from about 20 to 90, with more than 70% of participants male. Study-wide results and limits: Low normalized clonal expansion also occurred in some nonresponding patients.

This clone was observed a few times. What it binds is not known. Profiled with immunoSEQ multiplex PCR; TCRdb holds only in-frame clones, not every one. The table lists roughly 20,000 clones, around 74% of them singletons. This TCR was sampled from an adult with an advanced solid tumor such as melanoma, head and neck, liver or kidney cancer. Material: CD4+ or CD8+ T cells sorted from blood, obtained in a trial of the OX40 agonist ivuxolimab.

CDR3 sequence: CASSQIGQGAYEQYF. DNA of the CDR3: TGCGCCAGCAGCCAGATTGGACAGGGAGCCTACGAGCAGTACTTC. J is TRBJ2-7 and V is TRBV4-1; 8 positions agree with TRBD1. The CDR3 is 15 amino acids. Germline V gives CDR1 MGHRA, CDR2 YSYEKL. V dropped 3 bases and J dropped 2; count of bases not matched to a gene: 6.